This TCR beta chain comes out of a study of blood T cells in healthy people across ages. A second PCR of roughly 7 to 11 cycles used a sample-barcoded 5' primer and a J-beta primer mix. TCRdb recomputed calls from the 5' RACE reads with MiXCR, one row per CDR3 protein. The sample consists of some 930,000 distinct CDR3 sequences, roughly 28% of them appearing once. Trimming pared 3 bases from V and 0 bases from J, leaving 9 bases between. This CDR3 is built from 14 residues. Germline V gives CDR1 ENHRY, CDR2 SYGVKD. This sample was shared with a second study, whose subject was T cells of mothers and their children. That study adds: Each mother gave over 8.5 million TCR beta CDR3 reads; each child, roughly 3 million.

The chain is built from TRBV10-3 and TRBJ2-7; no clear D gene. The sequence came from a woman aged 40-49 years in good health. The sequenced sample consisted of blood. The CDR3 coding sequence is TGTGCCATCAGTGAACGATGGAGCTCCTACGAGCAGTACGTC. This sequence encodes CAISERWSSYEQYV.